These T cell receptor beta chains were read from a single sample in a study of CD8 T cells in Susac syndrome. TCRdb fed the immunoSEQ multiplex PCR reads into MiXCR, producing one record per CDR3 protein. The sample contains 100,000 to 150,000 distinct CDR3 sequences, 80% to 95% of which appear only once. Sequenced: CD8+ T cells from PBMCs. The receptor source for this set is a human donor with multiple sclerosis. Both conserved end residues are part of each CDR3. Fields, in order: V gene, D gene, clone size, J gene, CDR3 protein, CDR3 DNA. The D gene is left open where the match is weak. Clone size is given for some rows only: seen once, a few or many times, or a class if the clone is expanded.

TRBV7-6	NA	NA	TRBJ2-5	CASSSLGGLPQETQYF	TGTGCCAGCAGCTCGCTCGGGGGACTCCCCCAGGAGACCCAGTACTTC
TRBV7-9	TRBD1	NA	TRBJ1-1	CASSPPPGGPNTEAFF	TGTGCCAGCAGCCCACCCCCAGGGGGCCCGAACACTGAAGCTTTCTTT
TRBV30	NA	NA	TRBJ2-2	CAWGDGILGELFF	TGTGCCTGGGGGGACGGAATTCTGGGGGAGCTGTTTTTT
TRBV13	TRBD1	NA	TRBJ2-7	CASSPMTGGSYEQYF	TGTGCCAGCAGCCCTATGACAGGGGGTTCCTACGAGCAGTACTTC
TRBV13	NA	NA	TRBJ1-5	CASSSRDFNQPQHF	TGTGCCAGCAGCTCTAGGGACTTCAATCAGCCCCAGCATTTT
TRBV7-8	NA	NA	TRBJ2-3	CASSFSRGALRTDTQYF	TGTGCCAGCAGCTTTTCGCGAGGGGCTCTTCGCACAGATACGCAGTATTTT
TRBV19	NA	NA	TRBJ1-1	CASSIQGKPEAFF	TGTGCCAGTAGTATCCAGGGGAAGCCTGAAGCTTTCTTT
TRBV27	NA	NA	TRBJ2-1	CASSLFYPPPHNEQFF	TGTGCCAGCAGTTTATTTTACCCACCGCCACACAATGAGCAGTTCTTC
TRBV5-1	TRBD2	few	TRBJ2-5	CASSQPTSGGLQETQYF	TGCGCCAGCAGCCAACCGACTAGCGGGGGGTTACAAGAGACCCAGTACTTC
TRBV4-2	TRBD1	NA	TRBJ1-5	CASSQSLTGAVNQPQHF	TGTGCCAGCAGCCAAAGCTTGACAGGGGCGGTGAATCAGCCCCAGCATTTT
TRBV5-1	NA	NA	TRBJ1-1	CASSLSGILNTEAFF	TGCGCCAGCAGCTTGTCGGGCATACTGAACACTGAAGCTTTCTTT
TRBV29-1	TRBD1	NA	TRBJ2-1	CSVKVRDRGHLSYNEQFF	TGCAGCGTTAAGGTGAGGGACAGGGGGCACCTCTCCTACAATGAGCAGTTCTTC
TRBV3-1	NA	NA	TRBJ2-6	CASSRDAYSGANVLTF	TGTGCCAGCAGCCGGGACGCCTACTCTGGGGCCAACGTCCTGACTTTC
TRBV27	NA	NA	TRBJ1-5	CASSLSGGSNQPQHF	TGTGCCAGCAGTTTATCGGGGGGTAGCAATCAGCCCCAGCATTTT
TRBV6-1	TRBD2	NA	TRBJ2-2	CASNLGRGGELFF	TGTGCCAGCAATCTAGGGAGGGGCGGGGAGCTGTTTTTT
TRBV7-8	TRBD2	NA	TRBJ2-1	CASSPEGTSGSNNEQFF	TGTGCCAGCAGCCCCGAGGGGACTAGCGGGAGTAACAATGAGCAGTTCTTC
TRBV7-9	NA	NA	TRBJ2-3	CASSFDGARSTDTQYF	TGTGCCAGCAGCTTCGACGGCGCCCGTAGCACAGATACGCAGTATTTT
TRBV5-4	NA	once	TRBJ1-1	CASSLGRSALNTEAFF	TGTGCCAGCAGCTTAGGTAGGTCGGCCCTGAACACTGAAGCTTTCTTT
TRBV12-3/TRBV12-4	NA	NA	TRBJ1-4	CASSLANEKLFF	TGTGCCAGCAGTCTAGCAAATGAAAAACTGTTTTTT
TRBV6-1	NA	NA	TRBJ2-3	CASSERAERFTDTQYF	TGTGCCAGCAGTGAAAGGGCGGAACGGTTCACAGATACGCAGTATTTT
TRBV9	NA	NA	TRBJ2-2	CASSVVPGQNTGELFF	TGTGCCAGCAGCGTAGTACCCGGACAGAACACCGGGGAGCTGTTTTTT
TRBV6-6	TRBD1	NA	TRBJ1-2	CALRGQYYGYTF	TGTGCCCTTCGGGGACAGTACTATGGCTACACCTTC
TRBV15	TRBD1	once	TRBJ1-1	CATIQGGDTEAFF	TGTGCCACCATCCAAGGGGGCGACACTGAAGCTTTCTTT
TRBV9	TRBD1	NA	TRBJ1-1	CASSGQGSEAFF	TGTGCCAGCAGCGGACAGGGGTCTGAAGCTTTCTTT
TRBV9	TRBD1	NA	TRBJ1-3	CASSVAGGSDTIYF	TGTGCCAGCAGCGTAGCAGGGGGATCGGACACCATATATTTT
TRBV7-9	NA	NA	TRBJ2-7	CASKLAPLDEQYF	TGTGCCAGCAAGTTAGCCCCCCTGGACGAGCAGTACTTC
TRBV5-8	NA	NA	TRBJ1-4	CASSGGAEKLFF	TGTGCCAGCAGCGGTGGGGCTGAAAAACTGTTTTTT
TRBV27	TRBD1	NA	TRBJ2-4	CASSLSRGHIQYF	TGTGCCAGCAGTTTATCTAGGGGGCACATTCAGTACTTC
TRBV4-1	TRBD1	once	TRBJ2-1	CASSQVVGQVREQFF	TGCGCCAGCAGCCAAGTCGTTGGACAGGTCCGGGAGCAGTTCTTC
TRBV11-2	TRBD2	NA	TRBJ2-7	CASSLRGGEQYF	TGTGCCAGCAGCTTACGGGGGGGCGAGCAGTACTTC
TRBV24-1	NA	NA	TRBJ1-2	CATSDPTSGIYGYTF	TGTGCCACCAGTGATCCGACCTCCGGGATCTATGGCTACACCTTC
TRBV19	TRBD2	once	TRBJ2-1	CASARSNSGSPYNEQFF	TGTGCCAGCGCTCGTTCGAATAGCGGGAGCCCCTACAATGAGCAGTTCTTC
TRBV6-5	TRBD2	NA	TRBJ2-5	CASSYFRLAGDQETQYF	TGTGCCAGCAGTTACTTTCGACTAGCGGGGGACCAAGAGACCCAGTACTTC
TRBV19	NA	NA	TRBJ2-1	CASSISLNNEQFF	TGTGCCAGTAGTATTTCCCTAAACAATGAGCAGTTCTTC